This is a list of T cell receptor beta chains from one sample in a study of naive and memory T cell subsets. One entry per CDR3 protein results from TCRdb running MiXCR on the UMI-ligation and nested PCR reads. The sample carries around 160,000 distinct CDR3 sequences, about 18% recorded once. Sequencing was carried out using naive CD4+ T cells from blood. These receptors were collected from a human donor in good health. CDR3s include the opening cysteine and the closing phenylalanine or tryptophan. Fields, in order: clone size, J gene, D gene, V gene, CDR3 protein, CDR3 DNA. A D gene is named only where the DNA matches it firmly. Clone size is not always given. Where it is, it says once, few, many or a class for expanded clones.

clone_size: few; j_call: TRBJ2-7; d_call: TRBD2; v_call: TRBV3-1; cdr3_aa: CASSQGAGLAVSYEQYF; cdr3_nt: TGTGCCAGCAGCCAGGGAGCGGGACTAGCGGTCTCCTACGAGCAGTACTTC
clone_size: .; j_call: TRBJ2-5; d_call: TRBD1; v_call: TRBV5-5; cdr3_aa: CASSLGQGRKETQYF; cdr3_nt: TGTGCCAGCAGCTTAGGACAGGGGAGGAAAGAGACCCAGTACTTC
clone_size: .; j_call: TRBJ1-2; d_call: TRBD1; v_call: TRBV7-9; cdr3_aa: CASSYRAQQGDPNYGYTF; cdr3_nt: TGTGCCAGCAGCTACCGAGCTCAACAGGGGGATCCTAACTATGGCTACACCTTC
clone_size: few; j_call: TRBJ2-6; d_call: TRBD1; v_call: TRBV28; cdr3_aa: CASSLWPTGAFRSGANVLTF; cdr3_nt: TGTGCCAGCAGTTTATGGCCGACAGGGGCGTTTAGATCTGGGGCCAACGTCCTGACTTTC
clone_size: .; j_call: TRBJ2-7; d_call: .; v_call: TRBV20-1; cdr3_aa: CSARDSAGVGEQYF; cdr3_nt: TGCAGTGCTAGAGATTCCGCAGGGGTAGGCGAGCAGTACTTC
clone_size: .; j_call: TRBJ2-1; d_call: TRBD2; v_call: TRBV10-3; cdr3_aa: CAISALSGGNNEQFF; cdr3_nt: TGTGCCATCAGTGCTCTTTCGGGAGGGAACAATGAGCAGTTCTTC
clone_size: few; j_call: TRBJ1-5; d_call: .; v_call: TRBV6-6; cdr3_aa: CASRQGPYSNQPQHF; cdr3_nt: TGTGCCAGCAGACAGGGCCCATATAGCAATCAGCCCCAGCATTTT
clone_size: .; j_call: TRBJ2-1; d_call: TRBD2; v_call: TRBV12-3/TRBV12-4; cdr3_aa: CASSLVLAGGLKSYNEQFF; cdr3_nt: TGTGCCAGCAGTTTGGTCCTAGCGGGAGGGCTTAAGTCCTACAATGAGCAGTTCTTC
clone_size: .; j_call: TRBJ2-7; d_call: TRBD1; v_call: TRBV28; cdr3_aa: CASPPPGQLFAGQYF; cdr3_nt: TGTGCCAGCCCTCCTCCGGGACAGCTGTTCGCCGGGCAGTACTTC
clone_size: few; j_call: TRBJ2-7; d_call: .; v_call: TRBV4-3; cdr3_aa: CASSQDLGEYEQYF; cdr3_nt: TGCGCCAGCAGCCAAGATTTAGGAGAGTACGAGCAGTACTTC
clone_size: .; j_call: TRBJ2-3; d_call: .; v_call: TRBV6-2/TRBV6-3; cdr3_aa: CASSSLVRHQNTDTQYF; cdr3_nt: TGTGCCAGCAGTTCGTTGGTGAGACACCAAAACACAGATACGCAGTATTTT
clone_size: few; j_call: TRBJ1-1; d_call: .; v_call: TRBV2; cdr3_aa: CASSESWANTEAFF; cdr3_nt: TGTGCCAGCAGTGAAAGTTGGGCGAACACTGAAGCTTTCTTT
clone_size: once; j_call: TRBJ2-7; d_call: TRBD1; v_call: TRBV29-1; cdr3_aa: CSVEGGQGAFEQYF; cdr3_nt: TGCAGCGTCGAAGGTGGACAGGGGGCGTTCGAGCAGTACTTC
clone_size: few; j_call: TRBJ2-2; d_call: .; v_call: TRBV20-1; cdr3_aa: CSASAGQLNTGELFF; cdr3_nt: TGCAGTGCTAGCGCGGGACAGCTGAACACCGGGGAGCTGTTTTTT
clone_size: .; j_call: TRBJ2-1; d_call: TRBD2; v_call: TRBV4-1; cdr3_aa: CASSSRAGGPSSYNEQFF; cdr3_nt: TGCGCCAGCAGCTCCCGAGCGGGAGGGCCTAGCTCCTACAATGAGCAGTTCTTC
clone_size: few; j_call: TRBJ2-2; d_call: TRBD2; v_call: TRBV24-1; cdr3_aa: CATSDTGASGRAYTGELFF; cdr3_nt: TGTGCCACCAGTGATACAGGGGCCAGCGGGAGGGCCTATACCGGGGAGCTGTTTTTT
clone_size: .; j_call: TRBJ1-2; d_call: TRBD1; v_call: TRBV12-3/TRBV12-4; cdr3_aa: CASSPNGQGGGYTF; cdr3_nt: TGTGCCAGCAGTCCCAACGGACAGGGGGGAGGCTACACCTTC
clone_size: few; j_call: TRBJ1-4; d_call: TRBD1; v_call: TRBV5-5; cdr3_aa: CASSVGQRNEKLFF; cdr3_nt: TGTGCCAGCAGCGTGGGACAGCGTAATGAAAAACTGTTTTTT
clone_size: .; j_call: TRBJ2-7; d_call: .; v_call: TRBV6-2/TRBV6-3; cdr3_aa: CASSYVSAEQYF; cdr3_nt: TGTGCCAGCAGTTACGTGTCTGCTGAGCAGTACTTC
clone_size: many; j_call: TRBJ2-6; d_call: .; v_call: TRBV6-1; cdr3_aa: CASSSDRSGANVLTF; cdr3_nt: TGTGCCAGCAGCTCTGACAGGTCTGGGGCCAACGTCCTGACTTTC
clone_size: .; j_call: TRBJ2-7; d_call: .; v_call: TRBV2; cdr3_aa: CASVSQAGSYEQYF; cdr3_nt: TGTGCCAGCGTGAGCCAGGCAGGCTCCTACGAGCAGTACTTC
clone_size: .; j_call: TRBJ2-7; d_call: TRBD2; v_call: TRBV2; cdr3_aa: CASRVSGGIYEQYF; cdr3_nt: TGTGCCAGCAGGGTTAGCGGGGGTATCTACGAGCAGTACTTC
clone_size: .; j_call: TRBJ1-1; d_call: .; v_call: TRBV5-1; cdr3_aa: CASSLFMKTTSQSEAFF; cdr3_nt: TGCGCCAGCAGCTTGTTCATGAAGACCACTAGTCAGTCTGAAGCTTTCTTT
clone_size: many; j_call: TRBJ2-3; d_call: .; v_call: TRBV29-1; cdr3_aa: CSAGHVLTDTQYF; cdr3_nt: TGCAGCGCCGGACACGTTCTCACAGATACGCAGTATTTT
clone_size: few; j_call: TRBJ1-5; d_call: TRBD1; v_call: TRBV30; cdr3_aa: CASPGQGQHF; cdr3_nt: TGTGCCTCCCCGGGACAGGGACAGCATTTT
clone_size: .; j_call: TRBJ1-5; d_call: .; v_call: TRBV20-1; cdr3_aa: CSASYTHGVNQPQHF; cdr3_nt: TGCAGTGCTTCTTACACCCACGGAGTCAATCAGCCCCAGCATTTT
clone_size: .; j_call: TRBJ1-1; d_call: .; v_call: TRBV11-2; cdr3_aa: CASSLNSAGNTEAFF; cdr3_nt: TGTGCCAGCAGCTTAAACTCAGCAGGGAACACTGAAGCTTTCTTT
clone_size: few; j_call: TRBJ1-4; d_call: TRBD1; v_call: TRBV29-1; cdr3_aa: CSVRTGGDEKLFF; cdr3_nt: TGCAGCGTTAGAACAGGGGGCGATGAAAAACTGTTTTTT
clone_size: .; j_call: TRBJ2-7; d_call: .; v_call: TRBV28; cdr3_aa: CASSSYRAALLYEQYF; cdr3_nt: TGTGCCAGCAGTTCCTACCGAGCGGCCCTACTCTACGAGCAGTACTTC
clone_size: few; j_call: TRBJ1-4; d_call: TRBD1; v_call: TRBV5-1; cdr3_aa: CASRPGTGSEKLFF; cdr3_nt: TGCGCCAGCAGACCCGGGACAGGGAGCGAAAAACTGTTTTTT
clone_size: .; j_call: TRBJ1-1; d_call: .; v_call: TRBV6-2/TRBV6-3; cdr3_aa: CASSYPRNTEAFF; cdr3_nt: TGTGCCAGCAGTTACCCCCGAAACACTGAAGCTTTCTTT
clone_size: few; j_call: TRBJ2-3; d_call: .; v_call: TRBV5-5; cdr3_aa: CASSFGDTQYF; cdr3_nt: TGTGCCAGCAGCTTCGGAGATACGCAGTATTTT
clone_size: .; j_call: TRBJ2-3; d_call: .; v_call: TRBV20-1; cdr3_aa: CSASVPGTDTQYF; cdr3_nt: TGCAGTGCTAGCGTCCCAGGCACAGATACGCAGTATTTT
clone_size: many; j_call: TRBJ2-6; d_call: .; v_call: TRBV7-9; cdr3_aa: CASSLLAGPGANVLTF; cdr3_nt: TGTGCCAGCAGCTTATTGGCGGGGCCTGGGGCCAACGTCCTGACTTTC
clone_size: .; j_call: TRBJ2-3; d_call: .; v_call: TRBV20-1; cdr3_aa: CSASGADTQYF; cdr3_nt: TGCAGTGCTAGCGGGGCAGATACGCAGTATTTT
clone_size: once; j_call: TRBJ2-1; d_call: .; v_call: TRBV4-3; cdr3_aa: CASSHPPGPISNEQFF; cdr3_nt: TGCGCCAGCAGCCACCCCCCGGGCCCAATCAGCAATGAGCAGTTCTTC
clone_size: .; j_call: TRBJ2-7; d_call: .; v_call: TRBV6-2/TRBV6-3; cdr3_aa: CASSLPPSAYSYEQYF; cdr3_nt: TGTGCCAGCAGTCTCCCCCCCAGCGCCTACTCCTACGAGCAGTACTTC
clone_size: few; j_call: TRBJ2-2; d_call: .; v_call: TRBV5-1; cdr3_aa: CASSLGLDRNTGELFF; cdr3_nt: TGCGCCAGCAGCTTGGGTCTTGACAGGAACACCGGGGAGCTGTTTTTT
clone_size: .; j_call: TRBJ1-1; d_call: .; v_call: TRBV7-2; cdr3_aa: CASSRAIEVNTEAFF; cdr3_nt: TGTGCCAGCAGCCGCGCCATAGAAGTGAACACTGAAGCTTTCTTT
clone_size: .; j_call: TRBJ2-5; d_call: TRBD1; v_call: TRBV12-3/TRBV12-4; cdr3_aa: CASSFTGGQETQYF; cdr3_nt: TGTGCCAGCAGTTTTACAGGGGGTCAAGAGACCCAGTACTTC
clone_size: few; j_call: TRBJ2-7; d_call: .; v_call: TRBV5-1; cdr3_aa: CASSPSGVPHEQYF; cdr3_nt: TGCGCCAGCAGCCCCTCCGGGGTCCCCCACGAGCAGTACTTC
clone_size: few; j_call: TRBJ2-2; d_call: .; v_call: TRBV5-1; cdr3_aa: CASSANTNTGELFF; cdr3_nt: TGCGCCAGCAGCGCTAATACGAACACCGGGGAGCTGTTTTTT